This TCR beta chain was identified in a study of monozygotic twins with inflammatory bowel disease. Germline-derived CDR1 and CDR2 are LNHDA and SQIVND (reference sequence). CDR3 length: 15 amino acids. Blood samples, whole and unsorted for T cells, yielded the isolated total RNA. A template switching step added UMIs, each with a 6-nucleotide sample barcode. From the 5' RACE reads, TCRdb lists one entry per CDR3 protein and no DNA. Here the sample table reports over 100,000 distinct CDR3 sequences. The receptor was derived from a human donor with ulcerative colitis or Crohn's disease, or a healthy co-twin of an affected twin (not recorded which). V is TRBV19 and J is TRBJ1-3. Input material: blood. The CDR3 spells CASSINADSGNTIYF.